This T cell receptor (beta chain) was documented in a study of tumor and adjacent non-tumor tissue in lung cancer. The CDR3 is 14 amino acids. Per germline, CDR1 MNHEY and CDR2 SVGAGI. Trimming took 6 bases from V and 4 from J; bases not matched to a gene: 5. The library came from three nested PCR rounds adapted from ARM-PCR protocols. TCRdb analysed the multiplex PCR reads with MiXCR anew, one entry per CDR3 protein. This sample has 55,000 to 70,000 distinct CDR3 sequences, with about 61% found just once. This sample's RNA came from whole unsorted tissue. This clonotype occurred many times. Its antigen is as yet unknown. Broader study findings: Compared with tumor, normal lung showed significantly lower TCR diversity.

The receptor was derived from a man in his forties or fifties with non-small cell lung cancer. Specimen: lung tumor tissue. The J gene is TRBJ2-1, the V gene TRBV6-5; 8 nucleotides agree with TRBD1. CDR3 loop: CASSAGGAYNEQFF. Here the CDR3 DNA reads TGTGCCAGCAGCGCAGGGGGCGCGTACAATGAGCAGTTCTTC.